What follows is one TCR beta chain and its context. Its matching antigen is unknown. The data were taken from a study of cytomegalovirus exposure and HLA in healthy donors. Amplification used 60 Vbeta primers and 13 Jbeta primers. Produced via immunoSEQ multiplex PCR; TCRdb's table is partial and in-frame only. The sample shows 100,000 or so clones, over 75% of them seen only once. General study points: Some V segments, including TRBV6-2 and TRBV6-3, were excluded as indistinguishable. Available immune exposure information covered CMV serostatus only. Researchers reportedly found TCR beta sequences accurately predicted most subjects' HLA-A and HLA-B alleles. In vitro data verified three CMV-associated chains as specific for CMV antigens.

V dropped 3 bases and J dropped 1 base, with 21 bases sitting between them. This CDR3 comprises 18 residues. Germline V gene data show CDR1 as MDHEN and CDR2 as SYDVKM. V gene TRBV28 combines with J gene TRBJ2-5; perhaps TRBD1 as D (5 bases). The receptor was isolated from a man in his forties in good health and CMV-seropositive. Sequenced input: PBMCs. The CDR3 spells CASSLGPTFDSPQETQYF. The CDR3 DNA sequence: TGTGCCAGCAGTTTGGGGCCTACCTTCGACAGTCCCCAAGAGACCCAGTACTTC.